Listed here are 21 T cell receptor beta chains from one sample, sequenced in a study of T-cell memory formation after mild COVID-19. Each CDR3 protein is one row after TCRdb ran MiXCR on the 5' RACE reads. The sample includes some 120,000 distinct CDR3 sequences, about 15% of them seen just once. The specimen was PBMCs or a T cell subset sorted from them (not recorded which). These receptors were obtained from an adult woman who had mild COVID-19 (a few samples of this study predate the infection). Cell type and time point are not known.

This clonotype was seen a few times. The V and J genes are TRBV7-8 and TRBJ1-5; D remains unclear. In germline, CDR1 is SGHVS, CDR2 FQNEAQ. The length of the CDR3 is 15 residues. V lost 0 bases to trimming and J lost 4 bases, with 10 bases between them. CDR3 sequence: CASSLAVTANQPQHF. CDR3 DNA sequence: TGTGCCAGCAGCTTAGCGGTAACGGCAAATCAGCCCCAGCATTTT.

This rearrangement joins TRBV5-1 to TRBJ2-7; 9 nucleotides align to TRBD2. This CDR3 contains 14 residues. V shed 5 bases and J 4 bases; nucleotides not matched to a gene: 7. CDR1 is SGHRS and CDR2 is YFSETQ in the germline V gene. CDR3 DNA: TGCGCCAGCAGTAGGGCTAGCGGGGAGTACGAGCAGTACTTC. It translates to CASSRASGEYEQYF.

This clonotype was seen more than once but under ten times. For the CDR3, the DNA is TGTGCCAGCTCGCAGGGCGGTCAGCCCCAGCATTTT. Its translation is CASSQGGQPQHF. V usage is TRBV7-9 and J usage is TRBJ1-5; a possible D gene is TRBD1 (5 bases). Germline loops: CDR1 SEHNR, CDR2 FQNEAQ (reference sequence). V lost 8 bases and J lost 6, with 11 bases in between. This CDR3 region has 12 residues.

The table lists this clonotype with many counts. V is TRBV4-2 and J is TRBJ1-5; tentative D call: TRBD1 (5 bases). The germline CDR1 and CDR2 sequences are LGHNA and YNFKEQ. This CDR3 spans 16 amino acids. V lost 3 bases to trimming and J lost 2 bases, with 14 bases between them. CDR3 loop: CASSHSTAPGNQPQHF. CDR3 DNA sequence: TGTGCCAGCAGCCACTCGACAGCCCCAGGCAATCAGCCCCAGCATTTT.

The chain is built from TRBV12-3 or TRBV12-4 and TRBJ2-2; D is unresolved. CDR3 length equals 12 residues. V was pared by 3 bases and J by 7 bases, with 6 bases between. CDR3: CASSFRVGELFF. In DNA, the CDR3 is TGTGCCAGCAGTTTTCGGGTCGGGGAGCTGTTTTTT.

This clonotype has a handful of counts. The chain links TRBV19 to TRBJ2-5; 8 positions match TRBD2. V trimming: 1 base; J trimming: 5 bases; junction bases outside the gene matches: 6. This CDR3 spans 15 amino acids. Per the germline V gene, CDR1 is LNHDA and CDR2 is SQIVND (reference sequence). Written as DNA, the CDR3 is TGTGCCAGTAGTATAGTTGGCGGGGGGCAGGAGACCCAGTACTTC. It is translated as CASSIVGGGQETQYF. Looking up the rest from reference TRBV19 and TRBJ2-5 gives the full variable domain: DGGITQSPKYLFRKEGQNVTLSCEQNLNHDAMYWYRQDPGQGLRLIYYSQIVNDFQKGDIAEGYSVSREKKESFPLTVTSAQKNPTAFYLCASSIVGGGQETQYFGPGTRLLVL.

This clonotype occurred a few times. The genes are TRBV24-1 and TRBJ1-2; weak D call: TRBD1 (5 bases). This CDR3 comprises 14 residues. Germline V CDR1 and CDR2: KGHDR, SFDVKD. The V end lost 1 base, the J end lost 8 bases, and 13 bases lay between the germline ends. Written as DNA, the CDR3 is TGTGCCACCAGTGATTTTGGGGAGAGGGACGGCTACACCTTC. This sequence encodes CATSDFGERDGYTF.

This chain joins TRBV9 and TRBJ2-7; D unclear. Trimming took 4 bases from V and 4 from J, leaving 24 bases between them. This CDR3 has 17 amino acids. The germline V gene encodes CDR1 SGDLS and CDR2 YYNGEE. The CDR3 DNA is TGTGCCAGCAGCCCTCGGCCCGAGTCGGCTAGTAGATACGAGCAGTACTTC. It translates to CASSPRPESASRYEQYF.

This clonotype has a handful of counts. The chain combines TRBV7-8 with TRBJ1-1; D gene ambiguous. Germline V gene lookup returns CDR1 SGHVS and CDR2 FQNEAQ. V lost 1 base and J lost 6, with 6 bases in between. This CDR3 is built from 12 residues. CDR3 DNA: TGTGCCAGCAGCTTAGTTCCCTCTGAAGCTTTCTTT. Its translation is CASSLVPSEAFF.

The chain uses TRBV3-1 and TRBJ2-7; D is possibly TRBD1 (6 bases). V lost 8 bases, J lost 5 bases, and 16 bases lay in between. Germline lookup yields CDR1 LGHDT and CDR2 YNNKEL (reference sequence). The CDR3 has 13 amino acids. CDR3 protein: CASRDIAYDEQYF. The CDR3 bases are TGTGCCAGCCGGGACATCGCCTATGACGAGCAGTACTTC.

The chain recombines TRBV11-2 with TRBJ1-1; TRBD1 is a possible D gene (5 bases). This CDR3 spans 14 amino acids. CDR1 SGHAT and CDR2 FQNNGV come from the germline V gene. Between the trimmed V and J ends, which lost 3 bases and 4 bases, there was a span of 12 bases. CDR3 sequence (DNA): TGTGCCAGCAGCTTTTTTAAGGGGTTCACTGAAGCTTTCTTT. It specifies CASSFFKGFTEAFF.

This clonotype has a handful of counts. The rearrangement joins TRBV12-3 or TRBV12-4 to TRBJ1-1, with 7 nucleotides matching TRBD1. The ends lost 6 bases at V and 2 bases at J; junction bases unmatched: 6. The length of the CDR3 is 14 residues. The CDR3 spells CASRLTGINTEAFF. In DNA form, the CDR3 reads TGTGCCAGCAGACTGACAGGGATAAACACTGAAGCTTTCTTT.

The chain recombines TRBV6-5 with TRBJ1-1; no definite D call. The CDR3 is 15 residues long. V was shortened by 3 bases and J by 1 base, with 12 bases between the two germline ends. Germline lookup yields CDR1 MNHEY and CDR2 SVGAGI. CDR3 in DNA: TGTGCCAGCAGTTATATACCAGGATCGAACACTGAAGCTTTCTTT. Its translation: CASSYIPGSNTEAFF.

The V call is TRBV12-3 or TRBV12-4, the J call TRBJ2-7; D is unclear. The V and J ends lost 3 bases and 2 bases respectively, with 8 bases between them. The CDR3 is made up of 13 amino acids. The CDR3 here is CASSFRRTYEQYF. The CDR3 DNA is TGTGCCAGCAGTTTTAGGAGAACCTACGAGCAGTACTTC.

This clonotype has just a few counts. V usage is TRBV30 and J usage is TRBJ2-7, with TRBD2 identical over 11 bases. Germline loops: CDR1 GTSNPN, CDR2 SVGIG (reference sequence). V was pared by 1 base and J by 4 bases, with 3 bases of the junction left unmatched. The CDR3 is made up of 14 amino acids. CDR3 loop: CAWSGGTSGYEQYF. The DNA for the CDR3 is TGTGCCTGGAGTGGGGGGACTAGCGGATACGAGCAGTACTTC.

The chain carries TRBV7-9 and TRBJ2-1; D may be TRBD2 (6 bases). CDR1 and CDR2 (germline): SEHNR, FQNEAQ (reference sequence). The CDR3 has 14 amino acids. The V and J ends lost 0 bases and 14 bases respectively, with 17 bases between them. The CDR3 bases are TGTGCCAGCAGCTTAGCCCCGCATTGGGGGGAGGAGTTCTTC. Translation gives CASSLAPHWGEEFF.

This clonotype was detected only a few times. The chain carries TRBV2 and TRBJ2-3; D possibly corresponds to TRBD2 (6 bases). This CDR3 contains 13 residues. The V end lost 5 bases, the J end lost 2 bases, and 8 bases lay between the germline ends. The germline gives CDR1 SNHLY, CDR2 FYNNEI. CDR3 residues: CASSSGFTDTQYF. The CDR3 DNA reads TGTGCCAGCAGTAGCGGGTTCACAGATACGCAGTATTTT.

The V call is TRBV6-2 or TRBV6-3, the J call TRBJ2-5; TRBD2 aligns across 7 bases. The CDR3 length is 16 residues. V shed 0 bases and J 5 bases; nucleotides not matched to a gene: 9. Germline V CDR1 and CDR2: MNHEY, SVGEGT. The CDR3 DNA reads as TGTGCCAGCAGTTACTCTGCGGGGAGGGCCGGCGAGACCCAGTACTTC. Its protein product is CASSYSAGRAGETQYF.

This clonotype was detected a few times. The chain recombines TRBV4-3 with TRBJ2-7; no firm D call. The germline V gene encodes CDR1 LGHNA and CDR2 YSLEER. The V gene lost 0 bases and the J gene lost 4 bases, with 10 bases spanning the gap. The CDR3 runs to 14 residues. The CDR3 here is CASSQEVGLYEQYF. In nucleotides, the CDR3 is TGCGCCAGCAGCCAAGAAGTCGGCCTATACGAGCAGTACTTC.

This clonotype was seen only a few times. The CDR3 protein is CASVGGASTDTQYF. The CDR3 DNA reads as TGTGCCAGCGTCGGGGGGGCTAGCACAGATACGCAGTATTTT. The V and J genes are TRBV6-5 and TRBJ2-3; 8 bases are shared with TRBD2. Germline loops: CDR1 MNHEY, CDR2 SVGAGI. There are 14 residues in the CDR3. V was clipped by 8 bases and J by 0 bases; unmatched bases: 4.

This clonotype has only a few counts. The V gene is TRBV21-1, the J gene TRBJ2-7; TRBD1, the table's D call, was not compared with the DNA. TRBV21-1 is marked as a pseudogene. This CDR3 is 18 amino acids long. The CDR3 here is CASSKGWDRGRRTDEQYF. The CDR3 DNA sequence: TGTGCCAGCAGCAAAGGGTGGGACAGGGGGCGCAGGACCGACGAGCAGTACTTC.